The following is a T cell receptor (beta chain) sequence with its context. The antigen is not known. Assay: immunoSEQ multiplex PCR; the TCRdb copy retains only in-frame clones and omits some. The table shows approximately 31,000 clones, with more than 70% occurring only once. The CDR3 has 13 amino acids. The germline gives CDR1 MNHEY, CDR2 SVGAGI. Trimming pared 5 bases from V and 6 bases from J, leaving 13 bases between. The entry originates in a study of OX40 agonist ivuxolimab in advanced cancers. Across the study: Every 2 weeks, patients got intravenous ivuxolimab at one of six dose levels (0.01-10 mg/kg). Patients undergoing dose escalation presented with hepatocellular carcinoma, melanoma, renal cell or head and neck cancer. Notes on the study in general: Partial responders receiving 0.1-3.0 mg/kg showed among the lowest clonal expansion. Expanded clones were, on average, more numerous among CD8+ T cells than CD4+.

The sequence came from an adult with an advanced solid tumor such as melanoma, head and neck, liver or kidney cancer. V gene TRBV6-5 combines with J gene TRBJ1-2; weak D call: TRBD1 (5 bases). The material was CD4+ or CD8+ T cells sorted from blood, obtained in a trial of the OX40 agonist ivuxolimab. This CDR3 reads CASSHRDSHGYTF. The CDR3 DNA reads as TGTGCCAGCAGTCACCGGGACTCACATGGCTACACCTTC.